The source of this T cell receptor beta chain is a study of Graves' ophthalmopathy and Graves' hyperthyroidism (dated by TCRdb to the late 2010s). Study-wide context: Peripheral blood was collected at initial diagnosis, prior to any treatment. The study used signatures of the TCR beta repertoire to tell Graves' ophthalmopathy apart from Graves' hyperthyroidism and to predict which patients would progress to ophthalmopathy. In total, 135 blood samples were TCR-sequenced: approximately 42 ophthalmopathy, approximately 75 hyperthyroidism and roughly 17 hyperthyroidism-to-ophthalmopathy patients. To explore V-J signatures that separate ophthalmopathy from hyperthyroidism, a discovery set of 95 to 100 patients was enrolled, consisting of 40 to 45 with ophthalmopathy and some 56 with stable hyperthyroidism. An independent validation cohort was composed of roughly 18 hyperthyroidism patients and more than 15 patients who later progressed from hyperthyroidism to ophthalmopathy. T-cell repertoires of thyroid tissue and blood were compared in six or seven hyperthyroidism patients. Once sampling was done, hyperthyroidism patients were given methimazole at a starting dose of 30 mg daily, while ophthalmopathy patients were given high-dose intravenous methylprednisolone. For training and testing, the roughly 93 patients in the discovery cohort were randomly divided in a 7:3 ratio.

Ophthalmopathy patients had moderately to severely active disease, Clinical Activity Score of at least 3, NOSPECS grade of at least 4, and disease duration under 3 months. Patients with other autoimmune diseases, uncontrolled infections, pregnancy or lactation were excluded from the study. Diagnosis relied on clinical symptoms, serum thyroxine, TRAb, thyroid ultrasound and orbital computed tomography. Using Ficoll-Paque density gradient centrifugation, PBMCs were isolated from about 9.4 ml of fresh peripheral blood. Trizol reagent was used to extract the total RNA, and its quality was then checked on an Agilent 2100 Bioanalyzer. The cysteine opens and the phenylalanine closes a CDR3 of 17 amino acids. Kept here is only the CDR3 DNA, which spans 51 bases and is read in frame from base 1. The germline V end is reduced by 7 bases and the J end by 1 base; junction bases left unmatched: 14. Looking up the germline V gene yields CDR1 LGHNA and CDR2 YNFKEQ.

Study-level results and caveats: In cross-validation, the 13-signature model distinguished ophthalmopathy from stable hyperthyroidism with more than 85% sensitivity and approximately 81% specificity, while in the test set the corresponding values were about 80% and 75%. Among expanded thyroid clonotypes with frequency above 0.001, most also showed up in blood, which suggests that blood repertoires may reflect the thyroid immune response. No statistical method was used to predetermine the sample size, and group allocation was not hidden from the investigators. In validation, the model predicted ophthalmopathy progression with over 60% sensitivity and 72.22% specificity; more than ten predicted patients were CT-confirmed with GO in a median of 6.5 months.

For repertoire sequencing, TCR beta CDR3 regions were amplified from RNA transcripts. The first round of RT-PCR was done with HTBI primers and the Qiagen OneStep RT-PCR kit, and was followed by a second round of multiplex PCR, then size selection and purification. Libraries were sequenced paired-end with 100 bp reads on an Illumina HiSeq2000. The source study handled its data this way. SOAPnuke was used to process the reads, throwing out any read that had adapters, had uncalled bases, had a mean Phred below 15, or lacked an exact constant-primer or identifier match. COPE v1.2.5 was used to merge high-quality paired reads. Clonotypes were defined as unique nucleotide sequences and were aligned to IMGT TRB V, D and J references using MiTCR v1.1. Only V-J combinations with frequency above 0.0001 were analysed, covering more than 99% of repertoires. For each V-J combination, a TCR clonal expansion and chaos score was defined as F50 clonal expansion divided by the chaos observed in the TCRdist matrix. Welch's t-statistics and random forest were used to reduce features to about a dozen V-J combinations, which were fed into a naive Bayes classifier. The similarity between thyroid and blood repertoires was quantified using the Morisita-Horn index. TCRdb ran its own pipeline on the public reads, namely fastp trimming at Q25 and MiXCR clone calling, and kept in-frame beta chains. Each CDR3 protein gets just one entry, which takes the most common genes and DNA from the rows behind it. TCRdb's processing, not the authors' own work, is the source of the V and J calls. The sample has over 450,000 distinct CDR3 sequences on record, around an eighth of them singletons. The ten biggest clones cover over 8% of the sample.

The sample holds many counts of this clonotype. No antigen is known for it. Within one base of it there is no much larger clone, and no base qualities were kept. The origin of this receptor is a woman between 25 and 40 years old with Graves' ophthalmopathy. Donor details come from another sample of the same person, matched by shared clones. Rearrangement joined TRBV4-2 to TRBJ2-7; 9 junctional bases match TRBD1. Material for sequencing was blood. The CDR3 reads CASTTGGTGYMSYEQYF. The base sequence is TGTGCCAGCACCACAGGGGGGACAGGGTATATGTCCTACGAGCAGTACTTC.